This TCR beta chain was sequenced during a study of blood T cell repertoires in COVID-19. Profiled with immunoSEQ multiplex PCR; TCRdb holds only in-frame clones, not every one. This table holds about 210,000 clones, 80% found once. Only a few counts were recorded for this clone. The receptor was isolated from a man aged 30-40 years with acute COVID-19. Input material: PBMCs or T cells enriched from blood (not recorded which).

In DNA, the CDR3 is TGTGCCAGCTCACCACCGAACGGTAACAATGAGCAGTTCTTC. This translates into CASSPPNGNNEQFF. The chain carries TRBV18 and TRBJ2-1; D gene unclear. The germline V and J ends were trimmed by 0 bases and 5 bases, with 8 bases remaining between them. This CDR3 comprises 14 residues. In germline, CDR1 is KGHSH, CDR2 LQKENI.